This TCR beta chain was sequenced during a study of cytomegalovirus exposure and HLA in healthy donors. General study findings and limits: CMV serostatus was the sole immune exposure data available. In a later analysis, at a false discovery rate of 0.05, roughly 17,000 TCR beta sequences matched HLA alleles.

Those who donated were healthy bone marrow donors. While unrecorded immune exposures were likely, the donors were nominally healthy when sampled. This PCR relied on a set of 60 Vbeta primers and 13 Jbeta primers. Measured with immunoSEQ multiplex PCR; TCRdb has only the in-frame clones, and not every one. The sample carries 95,000 to 150,000 clones, 17% recorded once. The V gene end was trimmed by 2 bases and the J gene end by 4 bases; junction bases not matched to a gene: 4. Looked up from germline, CDR1 is LGHNA and CDR2 is YNFKEQ. The CDR3 consists of 15 residues. In the case of this clone: Antigen specificity is unknown.

The chain employs TRBV4-2 and TRBJ2-1; 8 nucleotides agree with TRBD1. The sequencing sample was made of PBMCs. This clonotype was obtained from a female donor in good health and CMV-seropositive. The CDR3 loop is CASSQRTGLYNEQFF. Here the CDR3 DNA reads TGTGCCAGCAGCCAAAGGACAGGGCTTTACAATGAGCAGTTCTTC.